The 11 T cell receptor beta chains below were found in one sample sequenced in a study of OX40 agonist ivuxolimab in advanced cancers. Using immunoSEQ multiplex PCR, the repertoire was profiled, and TCRdb retains in-frame clones only, with some absent. This sample has 30,000 to 45,000 clones; about 90% occur once, and the top ten carry roughly a fifth. Sequences were derived from CD4+ or CD8+ T cells sorted from blood, sampled in a trial of the OX40 agonist ivuxolimab. These receptors were collected from an adult with an advanced solid tumor such as melanoma, head and neck, liver or kidney cancer.

The gene calls are TRBV28 and TRBJ1-1, with 10 bases that match TRBD1. V was clipped by 1 base and J by 4 bases; unmatched bases: 15. CDR1 is MDHEN, CDR2 SYDVKM, per germline. This CDR3 comprises 19 residues. This CDR3 reads CASSLLFLGQGMVGTEAFF. CDR3 DNA sequence: TGTGCCAGCAGTTTATTGTTTCTGGGACAGGGGATGGTGGGCACTGAAGCTTTCTTT.

V usage is TRBV4-1 and J usage is TRBJ1-5; 12 bases line up with TRBD1. The junction had 4 bases not matched to a gene; V was cut back by 5 bases and J by 8 bases. Germline CDR1 MGHRA, CDR2 YSYEKL. This CDR3 comprises 14 residues. The CDR3 region is CASSLGTGGEPQHF. Written as DNA, the CDR3 is TGCGCCAGCAGCTTAGGGACAGGGGGCGAGCCCCAGCATTTT.

The chain is built from TRBV5-1 and TRBJ2-7, with 9 bases aligning to TRBD1. The CDR3 runs 15 residues. Losses at the gene ends were 4 bases for V and 3 bases for J; bases not matched to a gene: 8. Germline CDR1 reads SGHRS; CDR2 reads YFSETQ. CDR3 bases: TGCGCCAGCAGCACTTACGGGACAGGGAACTACGAGCAGTACTTC. Translating it yields CASSTYGTGNYEQYF.

The chain uses TRBV27 and TRBJ2-2; no firm D call. This CDR3 region has 13 residues. V lost 5 bases and J 6 bases, leaving 10 bases between the germline ends. The germline V gene encodes CDR1 MNHEY and CDR2 SMNVEV (reference sequence). The CDR3 coding sequence is TGTGCCAGCAGTACCCGAACGGCCGGGGAGCTGTTTTTT. This encodes CASSTRTAGELFF.

CDR3 sequence (DNA): TGTGCCATCAGTGAGCCGGGACAGAGGGGCTACACCTTC. Encoded protein: CAISEPGQRGYTF. The chain recombines TRBV10-3 with TRBJ1-2; 7 bases are shared with TRBD1. The germline V gene encodes CDR1 ENHRY and CDR2 SYGVKD. After removal of 2 bases from V and 8 bases from J, the junction contained 5 bases not matched to a gene. The CDR3 is made up of 13 amino acids.

This clone is a singleton in its sample. The rearrangement joins TRBV6-5 to TRBJ2-1, with D maybe TRBD2 (6 bases). Per germline, CDR1 MNHEY and CDR2 SVGAGI. V was clipped by 0 bases and J by 5 bases, with 8 bases between them. The CDR3 has 14 amino acids. The CDR3 spells CASSYSGLNNEQFF. In DNA, the CDR3 is TGTGCCAGCAGTTACTCGGGACTTAACAATGAGCAGTTCTTC.

The chain recombines TRBV7-8 with TRBJ1-5; 8 nucleotides agree with TRBD1. The length of the CDR3 is 15 residues. The germline V gene encodes CDR1 SGHVS and CDR2 FQNEAQ. With V trimmed by 5 bases and J by 5 bases, 8 bases remained unmatched. This chain's CDR3 is CASSAAGTGYQPQHF. CDR3 in DNA: TGTGCCAGCAGCGCGGCCGGGACAGGATATCAGCCCCAGCATTTT.

V gene TRBV9 combines with J gene TRBJ2-1; D assignment may be TRBD1 or TRBD2 (6 bases each). The germline V gene encodes CDR1 SGDLS and CDR2 YYNGEE. The CDR3 is 12 residues long. Trimming took off 5 bases at V and 8 bases at J, with 11 bases between the two ends. The CDR3 DNA reads as TGTGCCAGCAGGGGAAGGGGGGATGAGCAGTTCTTC. It yields the protein CASRGRGDEQFF.

This clone was detected once. The chain joins TRBV5-8 to TRBJ2-7, with a tentative D call TRBD2 (6 bases). The CDR3 covers 14 residues. The V end lost 2 bases, the J end lost 7 bases, and 16 bases lay between the germline ends. Germline V gene sequence: CDR1 SGHTS, CDR2 YDEGEE. CDR3 sequence (DNA): TGTGCCAGCAGCTTTCAGACGGGGGTCGGGGAGCAGTACTTC. Residues: CASSFQTGVGEQYF.

CDR3 DNA sequence: TGCGCCAGCAGCTTGGTCCGGGGCACTGAAGCTTTCTTT. Protein product: CASSLVRGTEAFF. V is TRBV5-1 and J is TRBJ1-1; D remains unclear. Looked up from germline, CDR1 is SGHRS and CDR2 is YFSETQ. The CDR3 runs 13 residues. V was clipped by 0 bases and J by 4 bases, with 7 bases between them. The complete variable domain, with remaining parts taken from reference TRBV5-1 and TRBJ1-1, reads KAGVTQTPRYLIKTRGQQVTLSCSPISGHRSVSWYQQTPGQGLQFLFEYFSETQRNKGNFPGRFSGRQFSNSRSEMNVSTLELGDSALYLCASSLVRGTEAFFGQGTRLTVV.

This rearrangement joins TRBV7-9 to TRBJ1-4; 8 bases line up with TRBD1. CDR3 length: 14 amino acids. Per germline, CDR1 SEHNR and CDR2 FQNEAQ (reference sequence). Trimming took 6 bases from V and 6 from J; bases not matched to a gene: 6. The CDR3 spells CASSPTGVYEKLFF. DNA of the CDR3: TGTGCCAGCAGTCCGACAGGGGTTTATGAAAAACTGTTTTTT. Together with reference TRBV7-9 and TRBJ1-4, the CDR3 gives the full variable domain: DTGVSQNPRHKITKRGQNVTFRCDPISEHNRLYWYRQTLGQGPEFLTYFQNEAQLEKSRLLSDRFSAERPKGSFSTLEIQRTEQGDSAMYLCASSPTGVYEKLFFGSGTQLSVL.